The clone carrying this T cell receptor beta chain occurred a few times. The germline V gene has CDR1 LGHNA and CDR2 YSLEER. V was clipped by 0 bases and J by 5 bases, with 10 bases between them. The CDR3 consists of 14 residues. The whole isolated RNA underwent reverse transcription, so sequencing captured expressed TCRB transcripts. Measured with immunoSEQ multiplex PCR; TCRdb has only the in-frame clones, and not every one. The sample comprises 250,000 or so clones, 25% to 30% of which are singletons, and 3% to 4% rests with the top ten. This entry comes from a study of beta chain features in type 1 diabetes.

The clonotype originates from a man aged 25 to 40 in good health. The genes are TRBV4-3 and TRBJ2-5, with unresolved D. The sample taken for sequencing was central memory CD4+ T cells from blood. This chain's CDR3 is CASSQDNLAETQYF. In DNA, the CDR3 is TGCGCCAGCAGCCAAGACAATTTGGCGGAGACCCAGTACTTC.